This is a list of T cell receptor beta chains from one sample in a study of T cell responses to AZD1222 COVID-19 vaccine. Profiled with immunoSEQ multiplex PCR; TCRdb holds only in-frame clones, not every one. The sample has 100,000 to 150,000 clones; just over 90% are singletons. The sequenced sample was peripheral blood, obtained 28 days after the second AZD1222 dose. Receptor source: an adult who received the AZD1222 COVID-19 vaccine. Both conserved end residues are part of each CDR3. A D gene is named only where the DNA matches it firmly. Part of the rows lack a size; the others show once, few, many or a class for expanded clones.

CDR3aa | CDR3nt | abundance | j_gene | d_gene | v_gene
CASSTRTVISDGYTF | TGTGCCAGTAGTACCCGGACAGTTATAAGTGATGGCTACACCTTC | - | TRBJ1-2 | - | TRBV19
CATSDTHRALDYEQYF | TGTGCCACCAGTGATACTCACAGGGCTCTTGACTACGAGCAGTACTTC | - | TRBJ2-7 | - | TRBV24-1
CASSPGQGGGAQHF | TGTGCCAGCTCACCAGGACAGGGTGGAGGAGCCCAGCATTTT | - | TRBJ1-5 | TRBD1 | TRBV18
CASSGGGLAGVKTQYF | TGTGCCAGCAGTGGGGGGGGTCTAGCGGGAGTAAAGACCCAGTACTTC | - | TRBJ2-5 | TRBD2 | TRBV27
CASSIDPPGMVSSGANVLTF | TGTGCCAGTAGTATAGATCCACCGGGGATGGTCTCCTCTGGGGCCAACGTCCTGACTTTC | - | TRBJ2-6 | - | TRBV19
CASSLTGSGNQPQHF | TGTGCCAGCAGCTTGACCGGGTCGGGGAATCAGCCCCAGCATTTT | - | TRBJ1-5 | - | TRBV5-4
CASSPLAGGTDTQYF | TGTGCCAGCAGCCCACTAGCGGGAGGCACAGATACGCAGTATTTT | - | TRBJ2-3 | TRBD2 | TRBV7-3
CASSPGLANIYEQYF | TGTGCCAGCTCACCGGGACTAGCCAATATCTACGAGCAGTACTTC | once | TRBJ2-7 | TRBD2 | TRBV18
CASIGGNNSPLHF | TGTGCCAGCATAGGAGGGAATAATTCACCCCTCCACTTT | - | TRBJ1-6 | - | TRBV28
CASSPRQAGTGELFF | TGTGCCAGCAGCCCAAGACAGGCGGGCACCGGGGAGCTGTTTTTT | - | TRBJ2-2 | - | TRBV5-5
CSALSSYEQYF | TGCAGTGCTCTCAGCTCCTACGAGCAGTACTTC | - | TRBJ2-7 | - | TRBV20-1
CASSSQGEGQPQHF | TGCGCCAGCAGCTCCCAAGGGGAAGGTCAGCCCCAGCATTTT | - | TRBJ1-5 | - | TRBV5-1
CASSLGLQGGSKNIQYF | TGTGCCAGCAGCTTAGGTTTACAGGGCGGGAGCAAAAACATTCAGTACTTC | few | TRBJ2-4 | - | TRBV7-8
CASSLGRVPVDEQYF | TGTGCCAGCAGCTTAGGTAGGGTCCCAGTGGACGAGCAGTACTTC | - | TRBJ2-7 | - | TRBV11-1
CAISGTGKGGELFF | TGTGCCATCAGTGGAACAGGGAAAGGCGGGGAGCTGTTTTTT | - | TRBJ2-2 | - | TRBV10-3
CASSLQQGLGYTF | TGTGCCAGCAGCTTACAGCAGGGACTAGGCTACACCTTC | - | TRBJ1-2 | - | TRBV7-9
CASSHRQGATNEQFF | TGTGCCAGCAGCCATAGACAGGGGGCTACGAATGAGCAGTTCTTC | - | TRBJ2-1 | TRBD1 | TRBV3-1/TRBV3-2
CASSQTAGAAKNIQYF | TGTGCCAGCAGCCAAACCGCCGGGGCCGCCAAAAACATTCAGTACTTC | few | TRBJ2-4 | - | TRBV3-1/TRBV3-2
CASSIAYEQYF | TGTGCCAGCAGCATAGCCTACGAGCAGTACTTC | - | TRBJ2-7 | - | TRBV2
CATSTTAGFGNQPQHF | TGTGCCACCAGCACTACTGCAGGGTTTGGCAATCAGCCCCAGCATTTT | - | TRBJ1-5 | - | TRBV15
CASREWIQGNQPQHF | TGTGCCAGTAGGGAGTGGATACAGGGGAATCAGCCCCAGCATTTT | - | TRBJ1-5 | TRBD1 | TRBV19
CASSSTLQETQYF | TGTGCCAGCAGCTCAACCCTCCAAGAGACCCAGTACTTC | - | TRBJ2-5 | - | TRBV7-3
CASSPMRVGNQPQHF | TGTGCCAGTAGTCCCATGAGGGTGGGCAATCAGCCCCAGCATTTT | - | TRBJ1-5 | - | TRBV19
CASSIDQGIYGYTF | TGTGCCAGTAGTATAGACCAGGGGATCTATGGCTACACCTTC | few | TRBJ1-2 | - | TRBV19
CASSLQAAAYGYTF | TGCGCCAGCAGCCTTCAGGCAGCAGCCTATGGCTACACCTTC | - | TRBJ1-2 | - | TRBV5-1
CASGLGPNTGELFF | TGTGCTAGTGGTTTGGGTCCCAACACCGGGGAGCTGTTTTTT | - | TRBJ2-2 | - | TRBV12-5
CASSLHASYEQYF | TGTGCCAGCAGTTTACACGCCTCCTACGAGCAGTACTTC | - | TRBJ2-7 | - | TRBV12-3/TRBV12-4
CASSLWQGYGYTF | TGTGCCAGCAGTTTATGGCAGGGTTATGGCTACACCTTC | - | TRBJ1-2 | - | TRBV28
CASSRLAGPYEQYF | TGTGCCAGCAGCCGACTAGCGGGGCCCTACGAGCAGTACTTC | - | TRBJ2-7 | TRBD2 | TRBV9